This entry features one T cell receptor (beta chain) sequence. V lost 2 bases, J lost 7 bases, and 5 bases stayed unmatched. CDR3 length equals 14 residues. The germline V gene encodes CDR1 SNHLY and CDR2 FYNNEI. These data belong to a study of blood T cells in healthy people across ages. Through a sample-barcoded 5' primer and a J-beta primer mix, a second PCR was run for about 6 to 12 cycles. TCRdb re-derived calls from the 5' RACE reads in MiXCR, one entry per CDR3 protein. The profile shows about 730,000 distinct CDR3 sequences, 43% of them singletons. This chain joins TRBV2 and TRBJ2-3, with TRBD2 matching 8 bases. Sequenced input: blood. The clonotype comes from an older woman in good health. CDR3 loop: CASSESSGRNTQYF. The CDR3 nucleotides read TGTGCCAGCAGTGAATCCAGCGGGAGAAATACGCAGTATTTT. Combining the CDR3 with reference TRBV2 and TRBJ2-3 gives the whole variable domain EPEVTQTPSHQVTQMGQEVILRCVPISNHLYFYWYRQILGQKVEFLVSFYNNEISEKSEIFDDQFSVERPDGSNFTLKIRSTKLEDSAMYFCASSESSGRNTQYFGPGTRLTVL.